This T cell receptor beta chain was sequenced in a study of response to subunit inactivated influenza vaccine. Notes on the study in general: New T cells are recruited in small numbers by each seasonal influenza vaccination, according to the authors' suggestion.

This clonotype was detected only a few times. Its antigen is not known. TCRdb reprocessed the RT-PCR reads via MiXCR and lists one record per CDR3 protein. The sample records about 520,000 distinct CDR3 sequences, about a tenth being singletons. Germline CDR1 is LGHNA and CDR2 is YSLEER. Trimming took 0 bases from V and 4 from J, leaving 9 bases between them. The CDR3 has 14 amino acids. The receptor was isolated from a man in his forties or fifties who received an inactivated influenza vaccine. Sequences were derived from PBMCs from blood, sampled about 40 days after vaccination. The chain couples TRBV4-3 to TRBJ1-2; no firm D call. The CDR3 nucleotides are TGCGCCAGCAGCCAAGATCTCGGACTCTATGGCTACACCTTC. Translating gives CASSQDLGLYGYTF.